This T cell receptor beta chain is drawn from a study of blood T cell repertoires in COVID-19. Whole-study context: There were acute and convalescent COVID-19 samples, and they came from the United States, Italy and Spain. Nucleic acid was either cDNA or gDNA, and it came from T cells, B-cell-depleted T cells, or PBMCs.

Trimming stripped 4 bases from V and 7 bases from J, with 14 bases between. The CDR3 spans 15 residues. CDR1 is KGHSH, CDR2 LQKENI, per germline. A Seattle source enrolled patients during active infection and followed them longitudinally. Source study methods: It was from reference gene primer amplification that nucleated cell counts were estimated. The repertoire was sequenced with immunoSEQ multiplex PCR; TCRdb's copy has only in-frame clones and lacks some. V, J and clone size reflect that table, while D and trimming were determined from the DNA. The repertoire holds roughly 400,000 clones, with 70% to 90% as singletons.

Sequencing used peripheral blood. This receptor was taken from a woman aged 55-75 years with COVID-19, enrolled during active disease. This chain uses TRBV18 with TRBJ1-6; D is possibly TRBD1 (6 bases). CDR3: CASSQAQGRNSPLHF. DNA of the CDR3: TGTGCCAGCTCACAGGCTCAGGGGAGAAATTCACCCCTCCACTTT.